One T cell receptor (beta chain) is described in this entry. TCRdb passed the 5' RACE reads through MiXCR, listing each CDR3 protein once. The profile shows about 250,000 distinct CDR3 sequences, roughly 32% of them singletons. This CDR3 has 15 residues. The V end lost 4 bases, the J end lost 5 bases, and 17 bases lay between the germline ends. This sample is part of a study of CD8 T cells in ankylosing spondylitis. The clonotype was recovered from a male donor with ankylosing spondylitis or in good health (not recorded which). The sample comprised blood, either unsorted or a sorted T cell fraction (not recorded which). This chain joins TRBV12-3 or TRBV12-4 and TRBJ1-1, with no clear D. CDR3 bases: TGTGCCAGCAGTTCAGGCATATCGCTGGGGACTGAAGCTTTCTTT. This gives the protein CASSSGISLGTEAFF.